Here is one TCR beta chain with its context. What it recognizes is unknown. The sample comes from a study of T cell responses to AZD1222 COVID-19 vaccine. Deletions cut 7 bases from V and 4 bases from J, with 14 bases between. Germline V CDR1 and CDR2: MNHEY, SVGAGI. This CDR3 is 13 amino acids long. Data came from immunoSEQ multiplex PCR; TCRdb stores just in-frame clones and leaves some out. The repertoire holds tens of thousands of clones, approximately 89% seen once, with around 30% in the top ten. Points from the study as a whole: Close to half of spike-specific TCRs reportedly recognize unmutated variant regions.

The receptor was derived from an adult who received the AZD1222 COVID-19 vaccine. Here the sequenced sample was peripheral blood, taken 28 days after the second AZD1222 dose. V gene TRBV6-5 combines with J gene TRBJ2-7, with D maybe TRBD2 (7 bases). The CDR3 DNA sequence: TGTGCCAGCAAGGGGGGGGGTAGTTACGAGCAGTACTTC. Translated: CASKGGGSYEQYF.